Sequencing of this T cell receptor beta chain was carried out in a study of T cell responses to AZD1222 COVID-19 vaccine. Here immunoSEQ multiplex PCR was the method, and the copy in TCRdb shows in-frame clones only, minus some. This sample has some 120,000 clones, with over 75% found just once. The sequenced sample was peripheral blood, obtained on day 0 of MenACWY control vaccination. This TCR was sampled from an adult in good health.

Here the CDR3 DNA reads TGTGCCAGCAGTTACTCGGGACGGTCGAACACTGAAGCTTTCTTT. As protein: CASSYSGRSNTEAFF. This sequence joins TRBV6-5 and TRBJ1-1, with D perhaps TRBD1 (5 bases). This CDR3 has 15 amino acids. V lost 0 bases to trimming and J lost 1 base, with 9 bases between them. Per germline, CDR1 MNHEY and CDR2 SVGAGI.